These 2 T cell receptor beta chains came from one sample sequenced in a study of blood T cell repertoires in COVID-19. The protocol was immunoSEQ multiplex PCR, while the TCRdb copy is restricted to in-frame clones and leaves out a portion. The data contain 35,000 to 50,000 clones, roughly 88% of them singletons. The sample was peripheral blood. These receptors all come from a human donor in a cohort sampled during active COVID-19.

The chain combines TRBV6-5 with TRBJ2-1, with 7 bases identical to TRBD2. Losses at the gene ends were 5 bases for V and 9 bases for J; bases not matched to a gene: 13. The V gene's germline CDR1 is MNHEY and CDR2 SVGAGI. The CDR3 runs to 15 residues. CDR3 DNA: TGTGCCAGCAGTCCGCAGCGCGGGAGCAGGATTGAGCAGTTCTTC. Amino acids: CASSPQRGSRIEQFF.

The V gene is TRBV2, the J gene TRBJ2-5; TRBD2 aligns across 9 bases. This CDR3 spans 16 amino acids. Per the germline V gene, CDR1 is SNHLY and CDR2 is FYNNEI. After removal of 8 bases from V and 5 bases from J, the junction contained 15 bases not matched to a gene. The CDR3 sequence: CASRFERGEPGETQYF. DNA for the CDR3: TGTGCCAGCCGATTCGAGCGGGGGGAACCTGGGGAGACCCAGTACTTC. Full variable domain (outside the CDR3, taken from reference TRBV2 and TRBJ2-5): EPEVTQTPSHQVTQMGQEVILRCVPISNHLYFYWYRQILGQKVEFLVSFYNNEISEKSEIFDDQFSVERPDGSNFTLKIRSTKLEDSAMYFCASRFERGEPGETQYFGPGTRLLVL.